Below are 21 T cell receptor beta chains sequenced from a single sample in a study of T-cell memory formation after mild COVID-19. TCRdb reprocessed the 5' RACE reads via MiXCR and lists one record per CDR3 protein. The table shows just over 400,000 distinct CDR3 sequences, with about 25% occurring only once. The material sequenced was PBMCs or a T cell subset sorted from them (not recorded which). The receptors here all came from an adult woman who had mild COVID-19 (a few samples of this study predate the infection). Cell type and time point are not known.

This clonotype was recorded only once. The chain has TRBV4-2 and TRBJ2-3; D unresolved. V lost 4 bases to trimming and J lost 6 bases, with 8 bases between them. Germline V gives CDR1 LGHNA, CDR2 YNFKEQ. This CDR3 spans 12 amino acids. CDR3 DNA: TGTGCCAGCAGCCGGGATGGGGATACGCAGTATTTT. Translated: CASSRDGDTQYF.

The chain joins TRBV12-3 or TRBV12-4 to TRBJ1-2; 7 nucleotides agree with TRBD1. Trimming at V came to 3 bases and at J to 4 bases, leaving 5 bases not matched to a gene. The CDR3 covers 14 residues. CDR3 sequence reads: CASSFWDRLYGYTF. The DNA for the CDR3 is TGTGCCAGCAGTTTTTGGGACAGACTCTATGGCTACACCTTC.

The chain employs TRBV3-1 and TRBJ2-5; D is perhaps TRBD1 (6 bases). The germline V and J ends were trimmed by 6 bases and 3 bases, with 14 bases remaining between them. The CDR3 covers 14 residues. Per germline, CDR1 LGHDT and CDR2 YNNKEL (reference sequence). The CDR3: CASSKTGSKETQYF. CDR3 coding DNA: TGTGCCAGCAGTAAGACAGGAAGCAAAGAGACCCAGTACTTC.

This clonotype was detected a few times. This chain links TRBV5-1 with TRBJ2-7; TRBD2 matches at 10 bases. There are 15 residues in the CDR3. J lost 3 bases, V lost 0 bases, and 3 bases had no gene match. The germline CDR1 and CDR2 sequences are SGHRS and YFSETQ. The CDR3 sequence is CASSLASGSIYEQYF. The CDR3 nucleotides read TGCGCCAGCAGCTTGGCTAGCGGGAGTATCTACGAGCAGTACTTC.

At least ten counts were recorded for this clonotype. The CDR3 nucleotides are TGTGCCAGCAGGAGCACAGATACGCAGTATTTT. Translation: CASRSTDTQYF. V usage is TRBV2 and J usage is TRBJ2-3; D is undetermined. Germline CDR1 reads SNHLY; CDR2 reads FYNNEI. Trimming removed 6 bases from V and 0 bases from J, with 1 base in between. This CDR3 contains 11 residues.

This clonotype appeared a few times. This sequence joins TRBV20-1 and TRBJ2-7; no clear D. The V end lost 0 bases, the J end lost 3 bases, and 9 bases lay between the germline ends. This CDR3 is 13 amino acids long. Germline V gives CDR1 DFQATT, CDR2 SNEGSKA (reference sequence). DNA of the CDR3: TGCAGTGCTAGAGATCGCACAGACTACGAGCAGTACTTC. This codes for CSARDRTDYEQYF.

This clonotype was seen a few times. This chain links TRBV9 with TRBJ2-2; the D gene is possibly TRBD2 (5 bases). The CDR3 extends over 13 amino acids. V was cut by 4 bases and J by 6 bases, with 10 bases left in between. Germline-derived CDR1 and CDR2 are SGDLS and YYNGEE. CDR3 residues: CASSRVGAGELFF. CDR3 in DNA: TGTGCCAGCAGCCGAGTCGGGGCCGGGGAGCTGTTTTTT.

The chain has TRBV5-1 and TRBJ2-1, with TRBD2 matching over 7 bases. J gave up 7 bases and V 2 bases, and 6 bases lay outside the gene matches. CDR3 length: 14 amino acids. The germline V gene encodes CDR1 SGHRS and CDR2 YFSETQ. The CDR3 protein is CASSFSGGTNEQFF. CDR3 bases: TGCGCCAGCAGCTTCTCGGGGGGAACTAATGAGCAGTTCTTC.

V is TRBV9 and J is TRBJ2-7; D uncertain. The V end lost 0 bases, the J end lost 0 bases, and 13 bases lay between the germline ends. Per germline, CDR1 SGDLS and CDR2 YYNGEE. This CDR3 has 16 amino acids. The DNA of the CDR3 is TGTGCCAGCAGCGTAGGGTCGGCACCGGCCTCCTACGAGCAGTACTTC. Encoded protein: CASSVGSAPASYEQYF.

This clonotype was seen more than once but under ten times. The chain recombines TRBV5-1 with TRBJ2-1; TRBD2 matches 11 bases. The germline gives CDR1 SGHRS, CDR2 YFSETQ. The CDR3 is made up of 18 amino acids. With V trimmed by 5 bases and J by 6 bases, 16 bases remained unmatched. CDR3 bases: TGCGCCAGCAGACCGGCGGGGGGAGGGACTAGCGGCCTCAATGAGCAGTTCTTC. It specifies CASRPAGGGTSGLNEQFF.

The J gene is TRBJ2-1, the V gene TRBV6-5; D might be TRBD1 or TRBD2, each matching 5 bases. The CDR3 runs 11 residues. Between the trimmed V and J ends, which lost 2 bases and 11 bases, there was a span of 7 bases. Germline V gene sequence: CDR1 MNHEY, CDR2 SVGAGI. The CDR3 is CASSYPGQQFF. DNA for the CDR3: TGTGCCAGCAGTTACCCGGGACAGCAGTTCTTC.

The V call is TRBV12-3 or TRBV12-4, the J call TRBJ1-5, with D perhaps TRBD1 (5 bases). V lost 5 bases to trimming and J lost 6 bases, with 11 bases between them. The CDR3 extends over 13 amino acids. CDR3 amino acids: CASSQVGAQPQHF. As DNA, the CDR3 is TGTGCCAGCAGTCAGGTCGGGGCTCAGCCCCAGCATTTT.

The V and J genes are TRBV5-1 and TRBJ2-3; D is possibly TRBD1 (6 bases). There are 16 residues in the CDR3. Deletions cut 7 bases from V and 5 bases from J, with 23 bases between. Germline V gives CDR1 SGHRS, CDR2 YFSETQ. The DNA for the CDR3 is TGCGCCAGCGCCTCGCAGGGGCAGGGGCTAGGAGATACGCAGTATTTT. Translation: CASASQGQGLGDTQYF.

CDR3 bases: TGTGCCAGCAGGTCGGGTTTAACCTACGAGCAGTACTTC. Residues: CASRSGLTYEQYF. V is TRBV27 and J is TRBJ2-7; D is unclear. The germline V and J ends were trimmed by 6 bases and 2 bases, with 11 bases remaining between them. The CDR3 length is 13 residues. Germline CDR1 is MNHEY and CDR2 is SMNVEV (reference sequence).

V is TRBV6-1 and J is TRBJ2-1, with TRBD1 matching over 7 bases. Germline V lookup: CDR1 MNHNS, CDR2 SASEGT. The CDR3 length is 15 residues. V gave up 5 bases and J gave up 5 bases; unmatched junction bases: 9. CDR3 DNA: TGTGCCAGCAGTCTCCGGGACAGATCTAACAATGAGCAGTTCTTC. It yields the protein CASSLRDRSNNEQFF.

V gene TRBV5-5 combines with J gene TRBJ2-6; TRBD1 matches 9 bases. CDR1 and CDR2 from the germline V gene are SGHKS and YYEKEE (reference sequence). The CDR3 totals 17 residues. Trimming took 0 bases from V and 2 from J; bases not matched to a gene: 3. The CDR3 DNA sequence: TGTGCCAGCAGCTTGGTAGGGACAGGGCCTGGGGCCAACGTCCTGACTTTC. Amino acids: CASSLVGTGPGANVLTF.

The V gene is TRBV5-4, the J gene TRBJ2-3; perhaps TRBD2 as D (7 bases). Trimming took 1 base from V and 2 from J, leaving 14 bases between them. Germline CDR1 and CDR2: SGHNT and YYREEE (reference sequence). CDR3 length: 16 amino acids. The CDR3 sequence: CASSLRGARATDTQYF. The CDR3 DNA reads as TGTGCCAGCAGCTTGCGGGGGGCTCGCGCCACAGATACGCAGTATTTT.

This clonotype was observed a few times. CDR3 region: CASSDPLAGGPETQYF. The CDR3 DNA reads as TGTGCCAGCAGTGACCCACTAGCGGGAGGCCCAGAGACCCAGTACTTC. The chain is built from TRBV25-1 and TRBJ2-5; 12 nucleotides line up with TRBD2. With V trimmed by 3 bases and J by 4 bases, 6 bases remained unmatched. Germline V gene lookup returns CDR1 MGHDK and CDR2 SYGVNS. The CDR3 covers 16 residues.

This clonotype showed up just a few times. The CDR3 sequence is CASSIGAYQPQHF. Written as DNA, the CDR3 is TGTGCCAGTAGTATTGGTGCCTATCAGCCCCAGCATTTT. The genes are TRBV19 and TRBJ1-5; no clear D gene. This CDR3 spans 13 amino acids. Germline V gene sequence: CDR1 LNHDA, CDR2 SQIVND (reference sequence). Trimming shortened V by 3 bases and J by 5 bases, and 8 bases separated the two germline ends.

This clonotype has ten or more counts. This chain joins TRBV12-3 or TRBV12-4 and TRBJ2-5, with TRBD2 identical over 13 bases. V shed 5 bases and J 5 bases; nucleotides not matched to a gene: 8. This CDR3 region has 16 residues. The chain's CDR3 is CASSKTSGGRSETQYF. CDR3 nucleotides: TGTGCCAGCAGTAAGACTAGCGGGGGGAGAAGTGAGACCCAGTACTTC.

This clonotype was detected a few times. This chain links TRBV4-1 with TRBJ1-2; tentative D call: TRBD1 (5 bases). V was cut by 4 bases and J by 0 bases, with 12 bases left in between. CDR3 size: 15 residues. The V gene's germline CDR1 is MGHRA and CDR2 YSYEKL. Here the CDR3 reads CASSRGGVTNYGYTF. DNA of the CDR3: TGCGCCAGCAGCCGAGGAGGGGTGACTAACTATGGCTACACCTTC.